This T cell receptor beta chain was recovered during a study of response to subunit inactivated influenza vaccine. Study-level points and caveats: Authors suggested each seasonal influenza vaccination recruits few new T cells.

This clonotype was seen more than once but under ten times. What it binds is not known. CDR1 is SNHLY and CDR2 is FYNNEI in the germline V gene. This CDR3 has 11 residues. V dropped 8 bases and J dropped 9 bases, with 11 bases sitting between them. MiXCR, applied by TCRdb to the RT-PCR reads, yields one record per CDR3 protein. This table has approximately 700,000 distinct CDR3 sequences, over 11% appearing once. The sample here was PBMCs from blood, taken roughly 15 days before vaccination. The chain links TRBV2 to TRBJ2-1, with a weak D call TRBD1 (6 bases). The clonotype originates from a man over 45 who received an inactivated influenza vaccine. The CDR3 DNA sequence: TGTGCCAGCGCCAGGGGTAGTGAGCAGTTCTTC. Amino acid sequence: CASARGSEQFF.